The clone carrying this T cell receptor beta chain occurred once. The sample belongs to a study of OX40 agonist ivuxolimab in advanced cancers. Profiling relied on immunoSEQ multiplex PCR, and the TCRdb table lists in-frame clones only, not all of them. The repertoire includes about 75,000 clones, approximately 86% of them detected once, and roughly 8% sits in the top ten. CDR1 SEHNR and CDR2 FQNEAQ come from the germline V gene (reference sequence). The V end lost 1 base, the J end lost 3 bases, and 6 bases lay between the germline ends. The CDR3 spans 13 residues. The V and J genes are TRBV7-9 and TRBJ1-1; D ambiguous. This specimen consisted of CD4+ or CD8+ T cells sorted from blood, obtained in a trial of the OX40 agonist ivuxolimab. This clonotype was sampled from an adult with an advanced solid tumor such as melanoma, head and neck, liver or kidney cancer. The CDR3, as DNA: TGTGCCAGCAGCTTAGACCTGGACACTGAAGCTTTCTTT. Its protein is CASSLDLDTEAFF.